This passage covers 10 T cell receptor beta chains from one sample sequenced in a study of shared clonotypes between healthy human individuals. Profiled with immunoSEQ multiplex PCR; TCRdb holds only in-frame clones, not every one. The data show 2.5 million or so clones, with roughly nine tenths seen just once and 0.11% to 0.15% held by the top ten. Sequencing was carried out using naive CD4+ T cells sorted from blood. Subset specified: CD45RA+ positively selected. The receptors here all came from a man between 18 and 35 years old in good health.

The table lists this clone with a count of one. The rearrangement joins TRBV7-8 to TRBJ2-2, with TRBD1 matching over 9 bases. Losses at the gene ends were 4 bases for V and 4 bases for J; bases not matched to a gene: 1. The CDR3 length is 14 residues. Germline lookup yields CDR1 SGHVS and CDR2 FQNEAQ. CDR3 region: CASSWDRATGELFF. The CDR3 nucleotides are TGTGCCAGCAGCTGGGACAGGGCCACCGGGGAGCTGTTTTTT.

This chain's CDR3 is CASSLGSRVAGELFF. CDR3 sequence (DNA): TGTGCCAGCAGCTTGGGGTCGAGGGTCGCCGGGGAGCTGTTTTTT. The rearrangement joins TRBV11-2 to TRBJ2-2; a weak D match, TRBD2 (5 bases). CDR3 length: 15 amino acids. V dropped 3 bases and J dropped 6 bases, with 14 bases sitting between them. The germline gives CDR1 SGHAT, CDR2 FQNNGV.

To note about this clone: One end of the junction does not line up with germline, which may come from a read error. Other DNA variants within this sample encode the same CDR3. This chain uses TRBV9 with TRBJ2-7; a weak D match, TRBD1 (6 bases). From germline, CDR1 is SGDLS and CDR2 YYNGEE. The CDR3 length is 15 residues. This CDR3 is CASSVDPQGTYEQYF. DNA of the CDR3: TGTGCCAGTAGCGTAGATCCTCAGGGGACCTACGAGCAGTACTTC.

DNA of the CDR3: TGTGCCAGCAGCTCGAGTTACGGACCCTCCAGGACTGAGCAGTTCTTC. It is translated as CASSSSYGPSRTEQFF. The chain couples TRBV11-3 to TRBJ2-1; D gene ambiguous. Between the trimmed V and J ends, which lost 4 bases and 9 bases, there was a span of 22 bases. The CDR3 length is 16 residues. Looked up from germline, CDR1 is SGHNT and CDR2 is YENEEA.

The chain links TRBV21-1 to TRBJ1-1; the table calls TRBD1, which could not be checked here. TRBV21-1 has pseudogene status. The CDR3 has 15 residues. CDR3 loop: CASSKEIRVNTEAFF. CDR3 DNA sequence: TGTGCCAGCAGCAAAGAGATCAGGGTGAACACTGAAGCTTTCTTT.

This chain uses TRBV11-2 with TRBJ2-7, with D perhaps TRBD2 (6 bases). The CDR3 runs to 11 residues. Per the germline V gene, CDR1 is SGHAT and CDR2 is FQNNGV. Trimming shortened V by 3 bases and J by 13 bases, and 13 bases separated the two germline ends. The CDR3 spells CASSLGGSRYF. The CDR3 DNA sequence: TGTGCCAGCAGCTTGGGAGGTAGCCGCTACTTC. Using reference TRBV11-2 and TRBJ2-7 for the parts outside the CDR3, the full variable domain is EAGVAQSPRYKIIEKRQSVAFWCNPISGHATLYWYQQILGQGPKLLIQFQNNGVVDDSQLPKDRFSAERLKGVDSTLKIQPAKLEDSAVYLCASSLGGSRYFGPGTRLTVT.

The V call is TRBV2, the J call TRBJ1-4; a possible D gene is TRBD1 (5 bases). The CDR3 contains 14 residues. The V gene lost 3 bases and the J gene lost 7 bases, with 12 bases spanning the gap. CDR1 and CDR2 from the germline V gene are SNHLY and FYNNEI. The CDR3 region has the DNA TGTGCCAGCAGTGATCGGGGGACCCGTGAAAAACTGTTTTTT. The encoded protein is CASSDRGTREKLFF. The full variable domain, its missing parts supplied by reference TRBV2 and TRBJ1-4, is EPEVTQTPSHQVTQMGQEVILRCVPISNHLYFYWYRQILGQKVEFLVSFYNNEISEKSEIFDDQFSVERPDGSNFTLKIRSTKLEDSAMYFCASSDRGTREKLFFGSGTQLSVL.

Remarks on this clone: Its ends do not fully match the called genes, so a read error is possible. Different DNA sequences within this sample yield the same CDR3. The chain uses TRBV7-7 and TRBJ2-3; D is uncertain. The length of the CDR3 is 13 residues. Germline loops: CDR1 SSHAT, CDR2 FNYEAQ (reference sequence). CDR3 nucleotides: TGTGCTAGCAGCTTTGGAAGCACAGATACGCAGTATTTT. Translation: CASSFGSTDTQYF.

The V call is TRBV6-5, the J call TRBJ2-1, with D perhaps matching TRBD1 (6 bases). Germline CDR1 MNHEY, CDR2 SVGAGI. The germline V and J ends were trimmed by 3 bases and 5 bases, with 17 bases remaining between them. The length of the CDR3 is 16 residues. In DNA form, the CDR3 reads TGTGCCAGCAGTTATTGGGCAGGGGATAACAACAATGAGCAGTTCTTC. It translates to CASSYWAGDNNNEQFF.

This clone was seen a single time. CDR3 sequence (DNA): TGCGCCAGCAGCAACCCCCCGGGGACCCCCGGCTACGAGCAGTACTTC. Protein: CASSNPPGTPGYEQYF. The chain couples TRBV4-1 to TRBJ2-7; tentatively, D is TRBD1 or TRBD2 (5 bases each). The V and J ends lost 5 bases and 3 bases respectively, with 20 bases between them. The CDR3 loop spans 16 amino acids. Germline V gives CDR1 MGHRA, CDR2 YSYEKL.